This is a list of T cell receptor beta chains from one sample in a study of cytomegalovirus exposure and HLA in healthy donors. Using immunoSEQ multiplex PCR, the repertoire was profiled, and TCRdb retains in-frame clones only, with some absent. The data contain some 120,000 clones, around 90% of them seen just once; the ten biggest clones take up 1.5% to 2.5%. The source material was PBMCs. The receptors stem from a young woman in good health and CMV-seronegative. The CDR3 runs from the conserved cysteine through the conserved F or W. The order of the fields is V gene, J gene, clone size, CDR3 length, D gene, CDR3 protein, CDR3 DNA. A D gene is named only where the DNA matches it firmly. Size values are once, few and many counts, or a class for expanded clones, and some rows have none.

TRBV6-1	TRBJ2-4	NA	14	NA	CASSERGLKNIQYF	TGTGCCAGCAGTGAAAGGGGTCTGAAAAACATTCAGTACTTC
TRBV5-1	TRBJ2-7	NA	14	NA	CASSFGQILYEQYF	TGCGCCAGCAGCTTTGGACAGATTCTTTACGAGCAGTACTTC
TRBV7-2	TRBJ1-1	NA	14	NA	CASSFPNLNTEAFF	TGTGCCAGCAGCTTCCCGAACTTGAACACTGAAGCTTTCTTT
TRBV7-9	TRBJ2-7	NA	12	NA	CASSYSSYEQYF	TGTGCCAGCAGCTATAGCTCCTACGAGCAGTACTTC
TRBV30	TRBJ1-1	NA	15	TRBD1	CAWRPTGGRGTEAFF	TGTGCCTGGAGACCCACAGGGGGCAGAGGCACTGAAGCTTTCTTT
TRBV9	TRBJ2-3	NA	20	TRBD2	CASSVASGSSPPIRTDTQYF	TGTGCCAGCAGCGTAGCAAGCGGGAGTAGCCCCCCCATTCGCACAGATACGCAGTATTTT
TRBV28	TRBJ1-1	once	12	TRBD1	CASSRGQGQSFF	TGTGCCAGCAGTCGGGGACAGGGGCAGTCTTTCTTT
TRBV5-6	TRBJ2-1	NA	12	TRBD1	CASSEQQGEQFF	TGTGCCAGCAGCGAACAACAGGGGGAGCAGTTCTTC
TRBV28	TRBJ1-4	NA	12	NA	CASTSMDEKLFF	TGTGCCAGTACATCGATGGATGAAAAACTGTTTTTT
TRBV7-9	TRBJ2-1	NA	15	TRBD2	CASRPLAGGLGEQFF	TGTGCCAGCAGACCACTAGCGGGAGGCCTCGGTGAGCAGTTCTTC
TRBV11-2	TRBJ2-1	once	16	NA	CASSLGFAFGGNEQFF	TGTGCCAGCAGCTTAGGCTTCGCCTTTGGGGGGAATGAGCAGTTCTTC
TRBV14	TRBJ2-1	NA	15	TRBD2	CASSQGLAGGYEQFF	TGTGCCAGCAGCCAAGGCCTAGCGGGAGGATATGAGCAGTTCTTC
TRBV2	TRBJ2-1	NA	12	NA	CASGEGGNEQFF	TGTGCCTCCGGGGAGGGGGGCAATGAGCAGTTCTTC
TRBV4-1	TRBJ2-5	NA	18	NA	CASSQPPIMTDYQETQYF	TGCGCCAGCAGCCAGCCCCCCATAATGACAGATTATCAAGAGACCCAGTACTTC
TRBV19	TRBJ2-2	NA	16	TRBD2	CASSILAGGPHGELFF	TGTGCCAGTAGTATACTAGCGGGAGGCCCCCACGGGGAGCTGTTTTTT
TRBV13	TRBJ2-7	NA	13	NA	CASTSTGGQEQYF	TGTGCCAGCACTTCAACCGGGGGGCAAGAGCAGTACTTC
TRBV12-5	TRBJ2-7	NA	18	NA	CASGLVPPLEVTIWEQYF	TGTGCTAGTGGTTTGGTACCCCCACTGGAAGTAACTATTTGGGAGCAGTACTTC
TRBV27	TRBJ2-2	NA	15	NA	CASSVRGLYTGELFF	TGTGCCAGCAGTGTAAGGGGGTTGTACACCGGGGAGCTGTTTTTT
TRBV4-1	TRBJ2-7	few	14	TRBD1	CASSHIGTGYEQYF	TGCGCCAGCAGCCACATCGGGACAGGCTACGAGCAGTACTTC
TRBV7-2	TRBJ1-2	NA	11	NA	CASSPDYGYTF	TGTGCCAGCAGCCCGGACTATGGCTACACCTTC
TRBV7-3	TRBJ1-1	NA	14	NA	CASSLGGGNTEAFF	TGTGCCAGCAGCTTAGGCGGGGGGAACACTGAAGCTTTCTTT
TRBV29-1	TRBJ2-7	NA	13	TRBD1	CSVAQGSSYEQYF	TGCAGCGTTGCACAGGGGTCCTCCTACGAGCAGTACTTC
TRBV15	TRBJ2-7	NA	14	NA	CATSRGRKAYEQYF	TGTGCCACCAGCAGGGGGAGGAAGGCCTACGAGCAGTACTTC
TRBV7-8	TRBJ2-1	NA	16	TRBD2	CASSTRTSGIPDEQFF	TGTGCCAGCAGCACCCGGACTAGCGGGATTCCTGATGAGCAGTTCTTC
TRBV29-1	TRBJ2-1	few	13	NA	CSVEVSPVNEQFF	TGCAGCGTTGAAGTCTCGCCAGTCAATGAGCAGTTCTTC
TRBV19	TRBJ2-1	NA	14	TRBD1	CASSTWTGRDEQFF	TGTGCCAGTAGTACCTGGACAGGAAGGGATGAGCAGTTCTTC
TRBV18	TRBJ2-4	NA	16	NA	CASSLRGTRAENIQYF	TGTGCCAGCTCACTCAGGGGTACCCGGGCGGAAAACATTCAGTACTTC
TRBV29-1	TRBJ1-3	NA	14	NA	CSVEDSVSGNTIYF	TGCAGCGTTGAAGACAGCGTCTCTGGAAACACCATATATTTT
TRBV9	TRBJ2-2	NA	17	TRBD2	CASSPMRLALSTGELFF	TGTGCCAGCAGCCCGATGAGACTAGCGTTGAGCACCGGGGAGCTGTTTTTT
TRBV11-3	TRBJ2-4	NA	15	TRBD1	CASSFPGQGGGIQYF	TGTGCCAGCAGCTTCCCGGGACAGGGTGGAGGCATTCAGTACTTC